This T cell receptor (beta chain) is drawn from a study of OX40 agonist ivuxolimab in advanced cancers. This CDR3 has 15 amino acids. V was trimmed by 6 bases and J by 2 bases, leaving 16 bases between them. Per germline, CDR1 SQVTM and CDR2 ANQGSEA. Generated by immunoSEQ multiplex PCR, the TCRdb table keeps only in-frame clones and is missing some. The sample yields about 50,000 clones, 70% to 90% seen once. The chain has TRBV29-1 and TRBJ2-2; D may match TRBD1 or TRBD2 (6 bases each). The receptor was isolated from an adult with an advanced solid tumor such as melanoma, head and neck, liver or kidney cancer. The sample here was CD4+ or CD8+ T cells sorted from blood, taken in a trial of the OX40 agonist ivuxolimab. CDR3 protein: CSVLGGGSNTGELFF. The CDR3 DNA follows: TGCAGCGTCCTCGGAGGGGGGTCTAACACCGGGGAGCTGTTTTTT.